Listed here are 27 T cell receptor beta chains from one sample, sequenced in a study of shared clonotypes between healthy human individuals. Here immunoSEQ multiplex PCR was the method, and the copy in TCRdb shows in-frame clones only, minus some. The repertoire includes about 1.1 million clones, around 82% of them detected once, and 0.6% to 0.75% sits in the top ten. The sample consisted of memory CD4+ T cells from PBMCs. Subset specified: CD45RA-negative fraction. These receptors originate from a man aged 18 to 30 in good health. Some clones in this sample may be carry-over from other donors' samples.

CDR3: CASSLRQGESEQYF. The CDR3, as DNA: TGTGCCAGCAGCCTGAGACAGGGTGAATCCGAGCAGTACTTC. J is TRBJ2-7 and V is TRBV9; 7 nucleotides align to TRBD1. The germline CDR1 and CDR2 sequences are SGDLS and YYNGEE. The junction had 10 bases not matched to a gene; V was cut back by 4 bases and J by 6 bases. There are 14 residues in the CDR3.

The V call is TRBV7-7, the J call TRBJ2-5, with D hard to call. Germline loops: CDR1 SSHAT, CDR2 FNYEAQ (reference sequence). The CDR3 covers 13 residues. Trimming stripped 3 bases from V and 5 bases from J, with 10 bases between. CDR3 DNA: TGTGCCAGCAGCTTTTCACCCGGGGAGACCCAGTACTTC. The encoded protein is CASSFSPGETQYF.

This clone was counted a single time. This chain links TRBV5-1 with TRBJ2-2, with 10 bases matching TRBD1. Germline trimming cut 3 bases from V and 0 bases from J; bases unmatched to any gene: 8. Germline assignment: CDR1 SGHRS and CDR2 YFSETQ. The CDR3 contains 18 residues. CDR3 bases: TGCGCCAGCAGCTACCGGGACAGGGGAACCCCGAACACCGGGGAGCTGTTTTTT. Translation gives CASSYRDRGTPNTGELFF.

This chain joins TRBV29-1 and TRBJ2-1; 11 nucleotides match TRBD2. Per germline, CDR1 SQVTM and CDR2 ANQGSEA. The trim removed 7 bases at V and 1 base at J, leaving 6 bases unmatched. CDR3 length equals 15 residues. DNA for the CDR3: TGCAGCGGGACTAGCGGGTTTCCTTCCTACAATGAGCAGTTCTTC. Translating it yields CSGTSGFPSYNEQFF.

V usage is TRBV5-4 and J usage is TRBJ2-5; D perhaps matches TRBD2 (5 bases). The CDR3 totals 13 residues. Germline CDR1 reads SGHNT; CDR2 reads YYREEE (reference sequence). V was trimmed by 5 bases and J by 5 bases, leaving 13 bases between them. The CDR3 loop is CASRLSAGETQYF. The CDR3 region has the DNA TGTGCCAGCAGGCTTAGCGCGGGCGAGACCCAGTACTTC.

Comment on this clone: The identical CDR3 is also encoded by other nucleotide sequences in the sample. V and J are TRBV7-2 and TRBJ2-7; a weak D match, TRBD1 (7 bases). The CDR3 has 14 amino acids. Germline V gives CDR1 SGHTA, CDR2 FQGNSA. Trimming shortened V by 1 base and J by 7 bases, and 14 bases separated the two germline ends. CDR3 sequence (DNA): TGTGCCAGCAGCTTAGTGGCAGGGGGGAGAGAGCAGTACTTC. Its protein is CASSLVAGGREQYF.

This chain connects TRBV2 to TRBJ2-5; D gene ambiguous. Trimming pared 6 bases from V and 0 bases from J, leaving 5 bases between. Germline CDR1 reads SNHLY; CDR2 reads FYNNEI. This CDR3 has 12 residues. CDR3 nucleotides: TGTGCCAGCAGAGCTAACCAAGAGACCCAGTACTTC. Protein sequence: CASRANQETQYF.

This clone appeared a few times. The chain's CDR3 is CASSSLVFVEQFF. Here the CDR3 DNA reads TGTGCCAGCAGCTCACTAGTTTTCGTTGAGCAGTTCTTC. V is TRBV7-2 and J is TRBJ2-1, with a possible D match to TRBD2 (5 bases). Germline loops: CDR1 SGHTA, CDR2 FQGNSA. CDR3 length equals 13 residues. Trimming took 4 bases from V and 9 from J, leaving 13 bases between them. Using reference TRBV7-2 and TRBJ2-1 for the parts outside the CDR3, the full variable domain is GAGVSQSPSNKVTEKGKDVELRCDPISGHTALYWYRQSLGQGLEFLIYFQGNSAPDKSGLPSDRFSAERTGGSVSTLTIQRTQQEDSAVYLCASSSLVFVEQFFGPGTRLTVL.

The chain uses TRBV7-9 and TRBJ1-5; 8 bases are shared with TRBD1. CDR1 and CDR2 from the germline V gene are SEHNR and FQNEAQ (reference sequence). Losses at the gene ends were 7 bases for V and 5 bases for J; bases not matched to a gene: 7. The CDR3 has 14 residues. CDR3 nucleotide sequence: TGTGCCAGCACCCCCCAGACAGGGGATCAGCCCCAGCATTTT. It specifies CASTPQTGDQPQHF.

The rearrangement uses TRBV29-1 and TRBJ1-4, with TRBD1 matching 7 bases. Losses at the gene ends were 5 bases for V and 5 bases for J; bases not matched to a gene: 2. The CDR3 extends over 12 amino acids. Per the germline V gene, CDR1 is SQVTM and CDR2 is ANQGSEA. The CDR3 spells CSVRGRNEKLFF. Written as DNA, the CDR3 is TGCAGCGTTAGGGGGCGAAATGAAAAACTGTTTTTT.

This clone was seen just once. This chain uses TRBV4-1 with TRBJ2-3; D gene unclear. V shed 1 base and J shed 12 bases, with 11 bases lying between them. The CDR3 is 12 residues long. Per the germline V gene, CDR1 is MGHRA and CDR2 is YSYEKL. This CDR3 is CASSQGIYPQYF. CDR3 bases: TGCGCCAGCAGCCAAGGAATCTACCCCCAGTATTTT.

The rearrangement uses TRBV29-1 and TRBJ2-3; no definite D call. V dropped 8 bases and J dropped 1 base, with 16 bases sitting between them. The V gene's germline CDR1 is SQVTM and CDR2 ANQGSEA. This CDR3 has 14 residues. CDR3 sequence: CSITASGGTDTQYF. The CDR3 DNA reads as TGCAGCATAACTGCTTCTGGGGGCACAGATACGCAGTATTTT.

This clone was observed at least ten times. Other DNA sequences in this sample translate to the same CDR3. This chain joins TRBV6-1 and TRBJ1-1; D perhaps matches TRBD1 (5 bases). The CDR3 covers 13 residues. Germline-derived CDR1 and CDR2 are MNHNS and SASEGT. Trimming cost V 2 bases and J 4 bases, with 8 bases left between them. CDR3 residues: CASSERGFTEAFF. The DNA of the CDR3 is TGTGCCAGCAGTGAACGGGGCTTCACTGAAGCTTTCTTT.

The chain combines TRBV11-1 with TRBJ2-2; either TRBD1 or TRBD2 may supply D (5 bases each). CDR1 is SGHAT and CDR2 is FQDESV in the germline V gene (reference sequence). This CDR3 region has 14 residues. The V end was cut by 4 bases, the J end by 7 bases, with 13 bases between. The CDR3 reads CASSYRGGSGELFF. CDR3 nucleotide sequence: TGTGCCAGCAGCTACCGTGGGGGTAGCGGGGAGCTGTTTTTT.

This clone appeared a few times. The CDR3 region is CASTGTSNTGELFF. CDR3 coding DNA: TGTGCCAGCACCGGGACATCGAACACCGGGGAGCTGTTTTTT. The gene calls are TRBV28 and TRBJ2-2, with D maybe TRBD1 (6 bases). The CDR3 runs 14 residues. Per germline, CDR1 MDHEN and CDR2 SYDVKM. Trimming left V 7 bases short and J 0 bases short, with 9 bases between. The entire variable domain, with the rest obtained from reference TRBV28 and TRBJ2-2, is as follows: DVKVTQSSRYLVKRTGEKVFLECVQDMDHENMFWYRQDPGLGLRLIYFSYDVKMKEKGDIPEGYSVSREKKERFSLILESASTNQTSMYLCASTGTSNTGELFFGEGSRLTVL.

The rearrangement uses TRBV5-1 and TRBJ1-2, with 9 bases matching TRBD1. CDR1 SGHRS and CDR2 YFSETQ come from the germline V gene. J was trimmed by 5 bases and V by 4 bases; bases with no gene match: 15. The CDR3 sequence is 17 residues long. Written as DNA, the CDR3 is TGCGCCAGCAGCGTAACGACCGGGACAGGGAGTGAGTATGGCTACACCTTC. Translating gives CASSVTTGTGSEYGYTF.

The rearrangement uses TRBV5-1 and TRBJ2-6; D is unresolved. The V and J ends lost 4 bases and 0 bases respectively, with 11 bases between them. The germline CDR1 and CDR2 sequences are SGHRS and YFSETQ. This CDR3 comprises 16 residues. CDR3 sequence reads: CASSADRSSGANVLTF. CDR3 coding DNA: TGCGCCAGCAGCGCCGATCGGAGCTCTGGGGCCAACGTCCTGACTTTC.

This rearrangement joins TRBV6-5 to TRBJ2-7; TRBD2 might be the D (5 bases). Between the trimmed V and J ends, which lost 1 base and 3 bases, there was a span of 7 bases. Germline CDR1 is MNHEY and CDR2 is SVGAGI. CDR3 length equals 13 residues. The CDR3 sequence is CASSYWAGYEQYF. The CDR3, as DNA: TGTGCCAGCAGTTACTGGGCGGGCTACGAGCAGTACTTC.

Details on this clone: Distinct nucleotide sequences in the sample also encode this CDR3. J is TRBJ2-1 and V is TRBV7-3; 7 nucleotides agree with TRBD2. The V segment lost 4 bases and the J segment 5 bases; nucleotides outside the gene matches: 2. The CDR3 loop spans 13 amino acids. Germline values: CDR1 SGHTA, CDR2 FQGTGA. The CDR3 region has the DNA TGTGCCAGCAGCTCGGGACTAAACAATGAGCAGTTCTTC. It specifies CASSSGLNNEQFF. The variable domain in full, completed from reference TRBV7-3 and TRBJ2-1, reads GAGVSQTPSNKVTEKGKYVELRCDPISGHTALYWYRQSLGQGPEFLIYFQGTGAADDSGLPNDRFFAVRPEGSVSTLKIQRTERGDSAVYLCASSSGLNNEQFFGPGTRLTVL.

This chain joins TRBV5-6 and TRBJ1-4; unclear D gene. CDR1 and CDR2 (germline): SGHDT, YYEEEE. V lost 3 bases and J lost 6, with 15 bases in between. This CDR3 comprises 15 residues. In DNA, the CDR3 is TGTGCCAGCAGCTCCACGGGGAGGGCGGATGAAAAACTGTTTTTT. Its translation is CASSSTGRADEKLFF.

About this clone: Other DNA variants within this sample encode the same CDR3. This chain links TRBV12-5 with TRBJ2-3, with 11 bases fitting TRBD2. V shed 5 bases and J 5 bases; nucleotides not matched to a gene: 3. The CDR3 is 14 residues long. The germline CDR1 and CDR2 sequences are LGHNT and FRNRAP. CDR3 nucleotides: TGTGCTAGTGGTCTCGGACTAGCGGGAGATACGCAGTATTTT. Amino acids: CASGLGLAGDTQYF.

The CDR3 loop is CASSLIRRDTRDGYTF. The CDR3 region has the DNA TGTGCCAGCAGCTTAATTCGCCGGGACACCCGGGATGGCTACACCTTC. V usage is TRBV7-9 and J usage is TRBJ1-2; D possibly corresponds to TRBD1 (6 bases). The germline V gene has CDR1 SEHNR and CDR2 FQNEAQ (reference sequence). This CDR3 is built from 16 residues. The V end was cut by 2 bases, the J end by 6 bases, with 19 bases between.

This clone has at least ten counts. The V and J genes are TRBV29-1 and TRBJ1-2, with 7 bases lining up with TRBD1. Germline values: CDR1 SQVTM, CDR2 ANQGSEA. The CDR3 runs 13 residues. Trimming at V came to 7 bases and at J to 3 bases, leaving 8 bases not matched to a gene. This CDR3 reads CSASTGQDYGYTF. The CDR3 DNA follows: TGCAGCGCTTCGACAGGGCAGGACTATGGCTACACCTTC. Full variable domain (remainder filled in from reference TRBV29-1 and TRBJ1-2): SAVISQKPSRDICQRGTSLTIQCQVDSQVTMMFWYRQQPGQSLTLIATANQGSEATYESGFVIDKFPISRPNLTFSTLTVSNMSPEDSSIYLCSASTGQDYGYTFGSGTRLTVV.

The chain links TRBV25-1 to TRBJ2-7; perhaps TRBD2 as D (6 bases). The V gene's germline CDR1 is MGHDK and CDR2 SYGVNS. V was shortened by 3 bases and J by 5 bases, with 14 bases between the two germline ends. This CDR3 contains 14 residues. The CDR3 DNA sequence: TGTGCCAGCAGTGAGGCGGGACCACTACACGAGCAGTACTTC. Translated: CASSEAGPLHEQYF.

The chain recombines TRBV5-1 with TRBJ1-5, with D unresolved. This CDR3 has 13 residues. V lost 4 bases and J 9 bases, leaving 14 bases between the germline ends. CDR1 and CDR2 (germline): SGHRS, YFSETQ. CDR3 coding DNA: TGCGCCAGCAGCCCGGCCCCCTCTTGGCCCCAGCATTTT. Encoded protein: CASSPAPSWPQHF.

The rearrangement links TRBV5-1 to TRBJ1-5; D is uncertain. The CDR3 contains 15 residues. Trimming shortened V by 0 bases and J by 6 bases, and 13 bases separated the two germline ends. Germline loops: CDR1 SGHRS, CDR2 YFSETQ. The CDR3 reads CASSLGAADGQPQHF. CDR3 in DNA: TGCGCCAGCAGCTTGGGGGCGGCTGACGGTCAGCCCCAGCATTTT.

The rearrangement uses TRBV5-6 and TRBJ2-1; 11 bases fit TRBD2. Germline V gene sequence: CDR1 SGHDT, CDR2 YYEEEE. This CDR3 comprises 18 residues. Trimming at V came to 0 bases and at J to 1 base, leaving 6 bases not matched to a gene. The CDR3 loop is CASSLVSSGRVSYNEQFF. CDR3 sequence (DNA): TGTGCCAGCAGCTTGGTGAGTAGCGGGAGGGTATCCTACAATGAGCAGTTCTTC.